Each of the 26 T cell receptor beta chains below was sequenced from the same sample in a study of response to subunit inactivated influenza vaccine. TCRdb processed the RT-PCR reads anew with MiXCR; each CDR3 protein has one entry. The table records approximately 500,000 distinct CDR3 sequences, less than 15% of them present only once. The sample here was PBMCs from blood, taken about 13 days after vaccination. The receptors stem from a man aged 50 to 60 who received an inactivated influenza vaccine.

The table lists this clonotype with a few counts. This chain links TRBV5-1 with TRBJ1-1; D unclear. V was clipped by 5 bases and J by 7 bases, with 9 bases between them. Germline CDR1 reads SGHRS; CDR2 reads YFSETQ. CDR3 length equals 11 residues. The CDR3: CASRSEGEAFF. CDR3 DNA: TGCGCCAGCAGGAGCGAGGGTGAAGCTTTCTTT.

This clonotype was seen at least ten times. J is TRBJ2-3 and V is TRBV28, with a possible D match to TRBD2 (6 bases). This CDR3 is 15 amino acids long. V lost 2 bases and J lost 1, with 10 bases in between. The germline V gene has CDR1 MDHEN and CDR2 SYDVKM. CDR3: CASSLAGFGTDTQYF. Written as DNA, the CDR3 is TGTGCCAGCAGTTTAGCGGGGTTCGGCACAGATACGCAGTATTTT.

V gene TRBV5-1 combines with J gene TRBJ2-3; D is ambiguous. The V gene lost 4 bases and the J gene lost 2 bases, with 11 bases spanning the gap. This CDR3 has 14 residues. CDR1 and CDR2 (germline): SGHRS, YFSETQ. This CDR3 is CASSPVKPTDTQYF. The DNA of the CDR3 is TGCGCCAGCAGCCCGGTGAAACCCACAGATACGCAGTATTTT.

This clonotype has a handful of counts. V usage is TRBV20-1 and J usage is TRBJ1-3; no firm D call. CDR3 length equals 14 residues. The V gene's germline CDR1 is DFQATT and CDR2 SNEGSKA (reference sequence). V was clipped by 2 bases and J by 0 bases, with 8 bases between them. This CDR3 is CSARPTVSGNTIYF. The CDR3 region has the DNA TGCAGTGCTAGACCCACAGTCTCTGGAAACACCATATATTTT.

The chain is built from TRBV5-1 and TRBJ1-1; D unclear. CDR3 length: 13 amino acids. Germline CDR1 SGHRS, CDR2 YFSETQ. With 2 bases removed from V and 1 base from J, the gap between germline ends came to 6 bases. The CDR3 region is CASSFFENTEAFF. In DNA, the CDR3 is TGCGCCAGCAGCTTCTTCGAGAACACTGAAGCTTTCTTT. The whole variable domain, remainder taken from reference TRBV5-1 and TRBJ1-1, is KAGVTQTPRYLIKTRGQQVTLSCSPISGHRSVSWYQQTPGQGLQFLFEYFSETQRNKGNFPGRFSGRQFSNSRSEMNVSTLELGDSALYLCASSFFENTEAFFGQGTRLTVV.

In its sample, this clonotype was seen a few times. The rearrangement links TRBV29-1 to TRBJ2-7, with a possible D match to TRBD1 (6 bases). Deletions cut 5 bases from V and 2 bases from J, with 10 bases between. The CDR3 is 12 residues long. In germline, CDR1 is SQVTM, CDR2 ANQGSEA. Written as DNA, the CDR3 is TGCAGCGTTAGGGACACAACCTACGAGCAGTACTTC. Protein sequence: CSVRDTTYEQYF.

V usage is TRBV4-3 and J usage is TRBJ2-5, with TRBD1 as a possible D gene (6 bases). Germline V CDR1 and CDR2: LGHNA, YSLEER. Deletions cut 2 bases from V and 5 bases from J, with 15 bases between. The CDR3 has 15 amino acids. The CDR3 region is CASSQQQGWGETQYF. The CDR3 DNA reads TGCGCCAGCAGCCAACAACAGGGTTGGGGTGAGACCCAGTACTTC.

The rearrangement links TRBV25-1 to TRBJ2-1; 8 bases map to TRBD2. Trimming took 9 bases from V and 4 from J; bases not matched to a gene: 11. The CDR3 sequence is 15 residues long. Germline assignment: CDR1 MGHDK and CDR2 SYGVNS. CDR3 residues: CASGGAGGVYNEQFF. CDR3 nucleotide sequence: TGTGCCAGTGGGGGGGCGGGGGGCGTTTACAATGAGCAGTTCTTC. The variable domain in full, completed from reference TRBV25-1 and TRBJ2-1, reads EADIYQTPRYLVIGTGKKITLECSQTMGHDKMYWYQQDPGMELHLIHYSYGVNSTEKGDLSSESTVSRIRTEHFPLTLESARPSHTSQYLCASGGAGGVYNEQFFGPGTRLTVL.

The chain combines TRBV7-2 with TRBJ2-2, with 11 positions matching TRBD1. The CDR3 totals 16 residues. The germline CDR1 and CDR2 sequences are SGHTA and FQGNSA. Unmatched junction bases numbered 5, after V lost 4 bases and J lost 4 bases. In nucleotides, the CDR3 is TGTGCCAGCAGCTCGGACAGGGGGCTTTTCACCGGGGAGCTGTTTTTT. Protein sequence: CASSSDRGLFTGELFF.

The gene calls are TRBV12-3 or TRBV12-4 and TRBJ2-7; TRBD1 matches 9 bases. This CDR3 spans 15 amino acids. With 6 bases clipped from V and 2 bases from J, the junction kept 8 bases outside the gene matches. The CDR3 DNA reads TGTGCCAGCAGGCCCGGACAGGGGAGGCCCTACGAGCAGTACTTC. Its translation is CASRPGQGRPYEQYF.

The CDR3 here is CASSPGQGSSNYGYTF. The CDR3, as DNA: TGTGCCAGCAGCCCCGGACAGGGGTCTTCTAACTATGGCTACACCTTC. V gene TRBV11-2 combines with J gene TRBJ1-2; 9 nucleotides align to TRBD1. Germline V gene sequence: CDR1 SGHAT, CDR2 FQNNGV. CDR3 length: 16 amino acids. V was pared by 5 bases and J by 0 bases, with 7 bases of the junction left unmatched.

Only a few counts were recorded for this clonotype. V and J are TRBV5-6 and TRBJ1-5; tentatively, D is TRBD1 (6 bases). Trimming removed 0 bases from V and 0 bases from J, with 16 bases in between. Germline assignment: CDR1 SGHDT and CDR2 YYEEEE. The length of the CDR3 is 18 residues. CDR3 amino acids: CASSLAGQIFNSNQPQHF. In DNA, the CDR3 is TGTGCCAGCAGCTTGGCGGGACAAATCTTTAATAGCAATCAGCCCCAGCATTTT.

This clonotype was counted many times. This sequence joins TRBV5-1 and TRBJ2-5; D not certain. CDR3 length: 14 amino acids. Trimming pared 1 base from V and 0 bases from J, leaving 7 bases between. In germline, CDR1 is SGHRS, CDR2 YFSETQ. CDR3 coding DNA: TGCGCCAGCAGCTTGATTCCGGACCAAGAGACCCAGTACTTC. It is translated as CASSLIPDQETQYF.

The V call is TRBV20-1, the J call TRBJ1-5; D might be TRBD1 (5 bases). The V and J ends lost 0 bases and 6 bases respectively, with 12 bases between them. This CDR3 spans 14 amino acids. The germline V gene has CDR1 DFQATT and CDR2 SNEGSKA (reference sequence). CDR3 region: CSARDMQGTQPQHF. In DNA form, the CDR3 reads TGCAGTGCTAGAGATATGCAGGGAACTCAGCCCCAGCATTTT.

The table lists this clonotype with many counts. The CDR3 nucleotides read TGTGCCAGCAGTTACTCGGGGGGGCCCACACGTTCCCAAAAGGAGACCCAGTACTTC. It translates to CASSYSGGPTRSQKETQYF. This chain links TRBV6-5 with TRBJ2-5; maybe TRBD2 (7 bases). This CDR3 is built from 19 residues. The V gene's germline CDR1 is MNHEY and CDR2 SVGAGI. The V end was cut by 0 bases, the J end by 5 bases, with 25 bases between.

This chain joins TRBV4-1 and TRBJ2-3; weak D call: TRBD1 (6 bases). Germline CDR1 reads MGHRA; CDR2 reads YSYEKL. This CDR3 has 14 amino acids. V was trimmed by 4 bases and J by 6 bases, leaving 14 bases between them. The CDR3 DNA sequence: TGCGCCAGCAGCCCCAGGGGTCTCGAGGATACGCAGTATTTT. It specifies CASSPRGLEDTQYF.

This clonotype appeared many times. V usage is TRBV20-1 and J usage is TRBJ2-7; D unresolved. V lost 3 bases and J lost 3, with 9 bases in between. Germline V gene sequence: CDR1 DFQATT, CDR2 SNEGSKA (reference sequence). The CDR3 is 12 residues long. CDR3 residues: CSARGRDYEQYF. CDR3 DNA: TGCAGTGCTAGGGGCCGTGACTACGAGCAGTACTTC.

V and J are TRBV6-1 and TRBJ2-1; D is undetermined. With 5 bases removed from V and 11 bases from J, the gap between germline ends came to 10 bases. The CDR3 has 11 residues. Germline V gene lookup returns CDR1 MNHNS and CDR2 SASEGT. CDR3 sequence reads: CASSISAQQFF. The CDR3 DNA follows: TGTGCCAGCAGTATCTCAGCACAGCAGTTCTTC.

This chain connects TRBV10-3 to TRBJ2-1; D may be TRBD2 (5 bases). CDR3 size: 11 residues. Germline-derived CDR1 and CDR2 are ENHRY and SYGVKD. CDR3 region: CANGVHNEQFF. CDR3 DNA sequence: TGTGCAAACGGGGTCCACAATGAGCAGTTCTTC.

The genes are TRBV28 and TRBJ2-1; TRBD2 matches at 14 bases. Germline V lookup: CDR1 MDHEN, CDR2 SYDVKM. Trimming took 5 bases from V and 12 from J; bases not matched to a gene: 12. The CDR3 consists of 16 residues. The CDR3 DNA reads TGTGCCAGCAGTCCCATACCAGGGACTAGCGGGAGTGGGCAGTTCTTC. As protein: CASSPIPGTSGSGQFF.

This clonotype was seen many times. V gene TRBV11-2 combines with J gene TRBJ2-7, with D possibly TRBD2 on 5 matching bases. Germline lookup yields CDR1 SGHAT and CDR2 FQNNGV. With 5 bases removed from V and 7 bases from J, the gap between germline ends came to 15 bases. The CDR3 covers 13 residues. CDR3 region: CASSPGSGGEQYF. CDR3 in DNA: TGTGCCAGCAGCCCTGGATCAGGCGGGGAGCAGTACTTC.

The chain is built from TRBV14 and TRBJ1-2, with no clear D. Trimming pared 0 bases from V and 6 bases from J, leaving 11 bases between. Germline CDR1 and CDR2: SGHDN and FVKESK. The CDR3 runs to 14 residues. CDR3 sequence: CASSQELGNHGYTF. CDR3 in DNA: TGTGCCAGCAGCCAAGAATTAGGAAACCATGGCTACACCTTC.

This clonotype turned up a few times. This chain joins TRBV5-1 and TRBJ2-1; 10 bases fit TRBD1. Germline CDR1 reads SGHRS; CDR2 reads YFSETQ. CDR3 length: 18 amino acids. V trimming: 4 bases; J trimming: 0 bases; junction bases outside the gene matches: 10. CDR3 sequence (DNA): TGCGCCAGCAGCCTCGGGACAGGGGCCCTAAGCTCCTACAATGAGCAGTTCTTC. Its translation: CASSLGTGALSSYNEQFF.

This clonotype came up many times. The chain is built from TRBV20-1 and TRBJ2-7, with D uncertain. The V gene's germline CDR1 is DFQATT and CDR2 SNEGSKA (reference sequence). V was clipped by 0 bases and J by 1 base, with 10 bases between them. CDR3 length equals 14 residues. CDR3 protein: CSARDSTWSYEQYF. CDR3 in DNA: TGCAGTGCTAGAGATTCGACGTGGTCCTACGAGCAGTACTTC.

This clonotype was counted only a few times. V gene TRBV7-2 combines with J gene TRBJ2-2; possibly TRBD1 for D (5 bases). The CDR3 has 15 residues. V lost 1 base, J lost 8 bases, and 14 bases lay in between. Germline V gene lookup returns CDR1 SGHTA and CDR2 FQGNSA. The CDR3 DNA reads as TGTGCCAGCAGCTTAGTCGGCAGGGCATCTGGGGAGCTGTTTTTT. Translating it yields CASSLVGRASGELFF.

The rearrangement joins TRBV20-1 to TRBJ2-1; 9 nucleotides align to TRBD2. Germline trimming cut 3 bases from V and 6 bases from J; bases unmatched to any gene: 6. CDR1 DFQATT and CDR2 SNEGSKA come from the germline V gene (reference sequence). The CDR3 is 14 amino acids. This chain's CDR3 is CSASRLAGTNEQFF. CDR3 bases: TGCAGTGCTAGTCGGCTAGCGGGGACCAATGAGCAGTTCTTC.